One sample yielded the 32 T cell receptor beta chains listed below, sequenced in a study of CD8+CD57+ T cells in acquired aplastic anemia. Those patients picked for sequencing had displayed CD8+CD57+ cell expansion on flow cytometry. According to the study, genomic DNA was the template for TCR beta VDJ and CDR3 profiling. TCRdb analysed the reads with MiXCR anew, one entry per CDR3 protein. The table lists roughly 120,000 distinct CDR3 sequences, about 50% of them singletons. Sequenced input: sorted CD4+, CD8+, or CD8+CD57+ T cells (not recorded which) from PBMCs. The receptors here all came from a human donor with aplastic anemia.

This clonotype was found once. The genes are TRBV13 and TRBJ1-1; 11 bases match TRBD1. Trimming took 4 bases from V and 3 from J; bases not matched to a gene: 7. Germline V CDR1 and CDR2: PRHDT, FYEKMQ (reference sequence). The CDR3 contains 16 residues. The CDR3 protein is CASSSGQGAEDTEAFF. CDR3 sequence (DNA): TGTGCCAGCAGCTCCGGACAGGGGGCAGAAGACACTGAAGCTTTCTTT.

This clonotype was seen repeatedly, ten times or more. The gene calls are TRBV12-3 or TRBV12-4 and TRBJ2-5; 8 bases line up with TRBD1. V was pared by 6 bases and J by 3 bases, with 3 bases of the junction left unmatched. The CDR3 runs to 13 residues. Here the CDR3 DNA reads TGTGCCAGCAGCCAGACAGGGGAAGAGACCCAGTACTTC. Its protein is CASSQTGEETQYF.

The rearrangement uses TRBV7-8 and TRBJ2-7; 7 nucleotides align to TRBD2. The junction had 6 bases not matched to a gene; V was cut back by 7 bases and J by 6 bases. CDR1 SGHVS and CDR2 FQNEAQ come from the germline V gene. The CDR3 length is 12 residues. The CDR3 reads CASTRPGGEQYF. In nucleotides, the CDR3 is TGTGCCAGCACCCGGCCGGGGGGCGAGCAGTACTTC. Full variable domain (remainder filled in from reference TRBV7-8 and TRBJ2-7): GAGVSQSPRYKVAKRGQDVALRCDPISGHVSLFWYQQALGQGPEFLTYFQNEAQLDKSGLPSDRFFAERPEGSVSTLKIQRTQQEDSAVYLCASTRPGGEQYFGPGTRLTVT.

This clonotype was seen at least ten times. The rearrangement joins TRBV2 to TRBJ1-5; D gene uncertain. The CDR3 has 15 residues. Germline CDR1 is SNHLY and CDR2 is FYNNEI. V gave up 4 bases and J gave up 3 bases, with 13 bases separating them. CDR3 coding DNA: TGTGCCAGCAGTGCGCGGGCACCTTCCAATCAGCCCCAGCATTTT. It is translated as CASSARAPSNQPQHF.

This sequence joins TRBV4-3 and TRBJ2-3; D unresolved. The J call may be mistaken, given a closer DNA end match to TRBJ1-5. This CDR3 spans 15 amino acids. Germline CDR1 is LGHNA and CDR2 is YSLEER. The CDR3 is CASSQDRKLLDTQHF. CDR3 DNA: TGCGCCAGCAGCCAAGATCGAAAACTCCTGGATACGCAGCATTTT.

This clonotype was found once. The CDR3 DNA sequence: TGTGCCAGCGGCCGACAGGGGGCGTACGAGCAGTACTTC. This sequence encodes CASGRQGAYEQYF. This sequence joins TRBV2 and TRBJ2-7, with 10 bases lining up with TRBD1. CDR1 SNHLY and CDR2 FYNNEI come from the germline V gene. This CDR3 has 13 amino acids. The V gene end was trimmed by 8 bases and the J gene end by 4 bases; junction bases not matched to a gene: 5.

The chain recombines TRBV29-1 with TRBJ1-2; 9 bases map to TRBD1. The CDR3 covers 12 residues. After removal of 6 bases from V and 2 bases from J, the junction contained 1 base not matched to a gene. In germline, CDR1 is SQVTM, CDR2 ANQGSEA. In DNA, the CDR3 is TGCAGCGTGGGGACAGGGAACTATGGCTACACCTTC. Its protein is CSVGTGNYGYTF.

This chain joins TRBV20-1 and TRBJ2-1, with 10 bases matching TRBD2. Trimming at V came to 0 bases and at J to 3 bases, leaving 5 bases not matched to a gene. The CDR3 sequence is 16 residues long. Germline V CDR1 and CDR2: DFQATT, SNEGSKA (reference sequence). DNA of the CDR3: TGCAGTGCTAGAGACCCCCTAGCGGGAGACTACAATGAGCAGTTCTTC. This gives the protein CSARDPLAGDYNEQFF.

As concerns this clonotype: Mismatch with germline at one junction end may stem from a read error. CDR3 sequence reads: CASSFEGTTEASF. The CDR3 region has the DNA TGTGCCAGCAGTTTCGAAGGGACCACTGAAGCTTCCTTT. The rearrangement links TRBV12-3 or TRBV12-4 to TRBJ1-1, with D possibly TRBD1 on 5 matching bases. The CDR3 contains 13 residues.

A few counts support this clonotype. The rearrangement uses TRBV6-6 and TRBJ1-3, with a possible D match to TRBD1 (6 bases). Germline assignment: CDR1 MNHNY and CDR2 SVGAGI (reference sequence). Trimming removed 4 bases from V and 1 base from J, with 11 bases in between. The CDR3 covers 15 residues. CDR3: CASSSRGLSGNTIYF. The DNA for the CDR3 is TGTGCCAGCAGTTCCCGGGGGCTATCTGGAAACACCATATATTTT.

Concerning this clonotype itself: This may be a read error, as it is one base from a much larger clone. Here the CDR3 DNA reads TGTGCTAGTGGATACGACAGGAGAAATCAGCCCCAGCATTTT. It is translated as CASGYDRRNQPQHF. This chain links TRBV12-5 with TRBJ1-5; TRBD1 is a possible D gene (6 bases). CDR3 length: 14 residues. Deletions cut 6 bases from V and 4 bases from J, with 13 bases between. CDR1 LGHNT and CDR2 FRNRAP come from the germline V gene.

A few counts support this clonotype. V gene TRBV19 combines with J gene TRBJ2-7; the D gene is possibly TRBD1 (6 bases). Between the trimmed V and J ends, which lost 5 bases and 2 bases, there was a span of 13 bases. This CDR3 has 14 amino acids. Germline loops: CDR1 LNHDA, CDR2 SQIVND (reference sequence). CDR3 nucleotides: TGTGCCAGTAGTGACAGGATGCCAACCTACGAGCAGTACTTC. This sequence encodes CASSDRMPTYEQYF.

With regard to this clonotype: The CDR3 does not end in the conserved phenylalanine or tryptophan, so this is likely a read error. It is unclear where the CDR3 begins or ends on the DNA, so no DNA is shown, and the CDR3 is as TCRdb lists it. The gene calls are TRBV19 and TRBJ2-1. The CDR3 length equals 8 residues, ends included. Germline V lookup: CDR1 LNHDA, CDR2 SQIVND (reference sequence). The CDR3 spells CASSISSR.

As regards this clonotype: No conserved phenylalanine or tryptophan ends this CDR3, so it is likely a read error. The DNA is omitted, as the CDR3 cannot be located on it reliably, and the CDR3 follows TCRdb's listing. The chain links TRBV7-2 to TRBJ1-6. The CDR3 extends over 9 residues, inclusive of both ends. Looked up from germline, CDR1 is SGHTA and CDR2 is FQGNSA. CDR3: CASSLGLLA.

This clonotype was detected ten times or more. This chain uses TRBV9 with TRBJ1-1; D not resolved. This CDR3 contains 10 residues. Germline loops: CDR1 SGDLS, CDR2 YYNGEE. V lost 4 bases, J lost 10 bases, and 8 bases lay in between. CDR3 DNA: TGTGCCAGCAGCCACGGTGGAGCTTTCTTT. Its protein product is CASSHGGAFF.

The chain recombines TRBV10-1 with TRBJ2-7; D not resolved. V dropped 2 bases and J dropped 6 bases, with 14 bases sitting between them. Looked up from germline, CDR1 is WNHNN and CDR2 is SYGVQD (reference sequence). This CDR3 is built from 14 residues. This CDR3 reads CASSEQAPPLEQYF. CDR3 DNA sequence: TGCGCCAGCAGTGAGCAAGCTCCCCCTCTCGAGCAGTACTTC.

CDR3: CASRPTSGSSYEQYF. The CDR3 nucleotides are TGTGCCAGCAGGCCCACTAGCGGAAGCTCCTACGAGCAGTACTTC. V and J are TRBV2 and TRBJ2-7, with 8 bases lining up with TRBD2. Germline values: CDR1 SNHLY, CDR2 FYNNEI. The CDR3 has 15 residues. Germline trimming cut 6 bases from V and 0 bases from J; bases unmatched to any gene: 7.

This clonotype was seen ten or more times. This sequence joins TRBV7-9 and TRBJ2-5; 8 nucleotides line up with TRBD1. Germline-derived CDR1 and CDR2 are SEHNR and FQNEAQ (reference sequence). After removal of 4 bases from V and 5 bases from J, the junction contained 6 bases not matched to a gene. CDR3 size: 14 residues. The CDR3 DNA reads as TGTGCCAGCAGCTCCGACAGGGGTAGGGAGACCCAGTACTTC. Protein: CASSSDRGRETQYF.

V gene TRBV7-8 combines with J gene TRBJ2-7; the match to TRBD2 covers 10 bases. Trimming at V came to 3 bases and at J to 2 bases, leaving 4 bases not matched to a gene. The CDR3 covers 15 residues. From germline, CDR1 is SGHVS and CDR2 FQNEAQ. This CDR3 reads CASSLLGLAAYEQYF. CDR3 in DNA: TGTGCCAGCAGCTTGCTCGGACTAGCGGCCTACGAGCAGTACTTC.

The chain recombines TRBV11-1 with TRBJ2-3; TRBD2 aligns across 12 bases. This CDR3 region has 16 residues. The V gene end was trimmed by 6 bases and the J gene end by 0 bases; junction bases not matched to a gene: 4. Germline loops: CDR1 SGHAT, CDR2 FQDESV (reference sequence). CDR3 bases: TGTGCCAGCAGGAAAGGGACTAGCGGGAGCACAGATACGCAGTATTTT. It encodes CASRKGTSGSTDTQYF. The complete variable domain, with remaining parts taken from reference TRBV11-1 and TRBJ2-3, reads EAEVAQSPRYKITEKSQAVAFWCDPISGHATLYWYRQILGQGPELLVQFQDESVVDDSQLPKDRFSAERLKGVDSTLKIQPAELGDSAMYLCASRKGTSGSTDTQYFGPGTRLTVL.

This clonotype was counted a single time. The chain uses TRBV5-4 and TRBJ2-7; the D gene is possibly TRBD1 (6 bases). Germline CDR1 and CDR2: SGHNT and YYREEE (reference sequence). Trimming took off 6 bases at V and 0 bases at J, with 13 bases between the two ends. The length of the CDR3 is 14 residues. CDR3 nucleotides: TGTGCCAGCAATCCGGACAGTGACTCCTACGAGCAGTACTTC. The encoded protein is CASNPDSDSYEQYF.

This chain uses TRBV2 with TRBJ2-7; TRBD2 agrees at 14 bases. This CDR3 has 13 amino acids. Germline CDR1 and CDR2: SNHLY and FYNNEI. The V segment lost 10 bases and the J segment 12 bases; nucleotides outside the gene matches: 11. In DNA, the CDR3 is TGTGCCACCTCAGAAGGGACTAGCGGGAGACGGTACTTC. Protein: CATSEGTSGRRYF.

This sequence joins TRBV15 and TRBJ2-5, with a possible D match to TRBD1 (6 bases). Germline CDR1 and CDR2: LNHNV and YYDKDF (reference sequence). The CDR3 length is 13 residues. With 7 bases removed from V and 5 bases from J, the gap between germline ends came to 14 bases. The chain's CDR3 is CATTLRGEETQYF. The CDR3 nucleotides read TGTGCCACCACGCTCAGGGGAGAGGAGACCCAGTACTTC.

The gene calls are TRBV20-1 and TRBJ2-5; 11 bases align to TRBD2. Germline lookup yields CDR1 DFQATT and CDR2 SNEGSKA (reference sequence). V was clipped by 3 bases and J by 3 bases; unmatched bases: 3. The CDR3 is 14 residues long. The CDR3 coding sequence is TGCAGTGCTAGGCCGGGACTAGCGGAAGAGACCCAGTACTTC. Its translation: CSARPGLAEETQYF.

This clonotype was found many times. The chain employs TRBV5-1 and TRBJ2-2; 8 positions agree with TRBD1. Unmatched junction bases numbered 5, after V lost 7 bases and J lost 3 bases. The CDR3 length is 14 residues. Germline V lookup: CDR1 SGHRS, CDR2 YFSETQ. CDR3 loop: CASWTGSDTGELFF. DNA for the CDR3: TGCGCCAGCTGGACAGGGTCGGACACCGGGGAGCTGTTTTTT.

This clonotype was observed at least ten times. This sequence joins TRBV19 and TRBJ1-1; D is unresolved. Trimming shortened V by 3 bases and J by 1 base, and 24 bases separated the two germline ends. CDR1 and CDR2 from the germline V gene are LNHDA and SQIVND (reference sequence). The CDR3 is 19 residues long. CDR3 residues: CASSIPRDARVGKNTEAFF. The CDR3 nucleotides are TGTGCCAGTAGTATTCCCCGAGATGCGCGCGTCGGGAAGAACACTGAAGCTTTCTTT.

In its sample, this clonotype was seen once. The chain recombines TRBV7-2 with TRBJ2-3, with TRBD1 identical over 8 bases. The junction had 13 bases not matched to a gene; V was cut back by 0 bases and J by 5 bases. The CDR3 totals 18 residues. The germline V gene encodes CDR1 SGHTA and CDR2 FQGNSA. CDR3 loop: CASSLARAGGASVDTQYF. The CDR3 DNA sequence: TGTGCCAGCAGCTTAGCGCGGGCAGGGGGCGCGTCCGTAGATACGCAGTATTTT.

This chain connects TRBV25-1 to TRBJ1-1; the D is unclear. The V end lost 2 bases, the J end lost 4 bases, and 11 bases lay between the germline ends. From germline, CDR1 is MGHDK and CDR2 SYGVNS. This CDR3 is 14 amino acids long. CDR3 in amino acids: CASSEPTSSTEAFF. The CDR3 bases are TGTGCCAGCAGTGAACCCACATCCTCCACTGAAGCTTTCTTT.

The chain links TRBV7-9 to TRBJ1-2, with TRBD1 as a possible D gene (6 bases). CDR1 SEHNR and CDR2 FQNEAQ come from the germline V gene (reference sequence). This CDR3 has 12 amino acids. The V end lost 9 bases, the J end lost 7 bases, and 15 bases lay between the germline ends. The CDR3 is CASRSTGPGYTF. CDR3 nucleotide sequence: TGTGCCAGTCGATCCACAGGGCCTGGCTACACCTTC.

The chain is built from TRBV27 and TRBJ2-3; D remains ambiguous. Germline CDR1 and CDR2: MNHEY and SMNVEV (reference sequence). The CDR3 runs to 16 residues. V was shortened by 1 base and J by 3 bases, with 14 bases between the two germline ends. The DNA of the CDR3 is TGTGCCAGCAGTTTATTAAGAGGAAAGAAGACAGATACGCAGTATTTT. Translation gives CASSLLRGKKTDTQYF.

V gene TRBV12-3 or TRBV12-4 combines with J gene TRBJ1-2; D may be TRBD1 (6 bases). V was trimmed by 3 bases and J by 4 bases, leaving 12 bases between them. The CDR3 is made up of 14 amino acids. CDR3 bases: TGTGCCAGCAGTTTCGGCCGGGACACCTATGGCTACACCTTC. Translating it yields CASSFGRDTYGYTF.

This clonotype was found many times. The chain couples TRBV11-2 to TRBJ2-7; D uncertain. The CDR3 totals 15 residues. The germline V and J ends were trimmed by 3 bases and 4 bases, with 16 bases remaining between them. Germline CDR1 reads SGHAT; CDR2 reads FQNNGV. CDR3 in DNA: TGTGCCAGCAGCTTTAGCAGCTCTGGGAAGTACGAGCAGTACTTC. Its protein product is CASSFSSSGKYEQYF.